One and the same sample provided the 23 T cell receptor beta chains below, sequenced in a study of graft-versus-host responses after intestinal transplantation (dated by TCRdb to about 2021). To isolate intraepithelial and lamina propria lymphocytes from graft specimens, dithiothreitol, EDTA incubations and collagenase D digestion were used. The library was made by the immunoSEQ multiplex PCR assay. TCRdb carries this immuneACCESS record with in-frame sequences only. Its versions omit some clonotypes, under half of them owing to an unresolved V gene in the studies checked, with the rest unexplained. Recorded for this sample are about 12,000 clones; about three quarters of them occurred a single time. The ten largest clones take up about 4.3% of the sample. Material: ileum tissue, obtained less than 150 days after intestinal transplantation. These receptors were collected from a human patient who received an intestinal transplant, so some T cells may come from the graft donor.

V is TRBV30 and J is TRBJ2-7, with 9 positions matching TRBD1. Germline V gene data show CDR1 as GTSNPN and CDR2 as SVGIG (reference sequence). The CDR3 is 14 amino acids. V lost 1 base, J lost 6 bases, and 7 bases stayed unmatched. CDR3 bases: TGTGCCTGGAGTGAACGGGACAGGGAGGGCGAGCAGTACTTC. Translated, it gives CAWSERDREGEQYF.

This clone is categorized as medium-sized (0.01 to 0.1%). The chain links TRBV11-2 to TRBJ2-3, with D possibly matching TRBD2 (6 bases). Trimming took off 3 bases at V and 3 bases at J, with 10 bases between the two ends. This CDR3 region has 14 residues. Germline CDR1 is SGHAT and CDR2 is FQNNGV. In nucleotides, the CDR3 is TGTGCCAGCAGCTTTAGCGGTTGGACAGATACGCAGTATTTT. This codes for CASSFSGWTDTQYF.

Only a few counts were recorded for this clone. CDR3 protein: CASSVGGREYNEQFF. The CDR3 DNA reads TGTGCCAGCAGCGTAGGGGGGAGGGAGTACAATGAGCAGTTCTTC. J is TRBJ2-1 and V is TRBV9; 7 bases fit TRBD2. Trimming cost V 0 bases and J 4 bases; bases outside gene matches: 4. CDR1 and CDR2 from the germline V gene are SGDLS and YYNGEE. The CDR3 runs 15 residues.

This chain joins TRBV9 and TRBJ2-7, with 9 bases identical to TRBD2. J gave up 7 bases and V 4 bases, and 9 bases lay outside the gene matches. The CDR3 is 14 amino acids. Germline CDR1 reads SGDLS; CDR2 reads YYNGEE. The CDR3 nucleotides are TGTGCCAGCAGCCCGACTAGCGGAGCCTGGGAGCAGTACTTC. This codes for CASSPTSGAWEQYF.

The rearrangement uses TRBV9 and TRBJ2-1; 7 nucleotides match TRBD2. The CDR3 sequence is 14 residues long. Germline CDR1 is SGDLS and CDR2 is YYNGEE. V trimming: 0 bases; J trimming: 10 bases; junction bases outside the gene matches: 7. The CDR3 here is CASSVGAGAWEQFF. CDR3 coding DNA: TGTGCCAGCAGCGTAGGGGCGGGAGCTTGGGAGCAGTTCTTC.

This clone qualifies as medium-sized. This chain joins TRBV29-1 and TRBJ2-4, with D tentatively TRBD2 (7 bases). Per germline, CDR1 SQVTM and CDR2 ANQGSEA. Trimming pared 6 bases from V and 8 bases from J, leaving 23 bases between. This CDR3 contains 15 residues. The CDR3, as DNA: TGCAGCGTCTACACCCAGAGGGGGGGAGTAGACATTCAGTACTTC. Amino acid sequence: CSVYTQRGGVDIQYF.

This clone was detected only a few times. The V call is TRBV2, the J call TRBJ2-7, with D possibly matching TRBD1 (6 bases). The CDR3 has 15 residues. V was clipped by 4 bases and J by 0 bases, with 13 bases between them. Germline values: CDR1 SNHLY, CDR2 FYNNEI. The CDR3 sequence is CASSGGEGDSYEQYF. CDR3 bases: TGTGCCAGCAGTGGGGGTGAGGGGGACTCCTACGAGCAGTACTTC.

This chain links TRBV29-1 with TRBJ1-1; D is perhaps TRBD1 (6 bases). V lost 0 bases and J lost 8, with 16 bases in between. Germline-derived CDR1 and CDR2 are SQVTM and ANQGSEA. The CDR3 extends over 14 amino acids. CDR3 sequence (DNA): TGCAGCGTTGAAGATTTACAGGGCCGCCTCGAAGCTTTCTTT. As protein: CSVEDLQGRLEAFF.

This chain joins TRBV5-5 and TRBJ2-4; the match to TRBD1 covers 12 bases. V was clipped by 4 bases and J by 7 bases; unmatched bases: 9. The CDR3 is made up of 16 amino acids. Per the germline V gene, CDR1 is SGHKS and CDR2 is YYEKEE (reference sequence). The CDR3 DNA reads as TGTGCCAGCAGCCCGCCGGGACAGGGGGCGCGGAACATTCAGTACTTC. Amino acid sequence: CASSPPGQGARNIQYF.

The V and J genes are TRBV15 and TRBJ2-2; D gene unclear. This CDR3 region has 13 residues. Germline V gene lookup returns CDR1 LNHNV and CDR2 YYDKDF (reference sequence). The V and J ends lost 8 bases and 0 bases respectively, with 7 bases between them. CDR3 in amino acids: CATLPPNTGELFF. In DNA form, the CDR3 reads TGTGCCACCCTCCCTCCGAACACCGGGGAGCTGTTTTTT.

This clone was detected only once. V is TRBV27 and J is TRBJ1-1; D uncertain. The CDR3 runs 11 residues. The ends were cut back, 7 bases at V and 4 bases at J, with 7 bases in the middle. The germline gives CDR1 MNHEY, CDR2 SMNVEV (reference sequence). DNA of the CDR3: TGTGCCAGCAAAGGCGGCACTGAAGCTTTCTTT. Its translation: CASKGGTEAFF.

In its sample, this clone is medium-sized. The chain employs TRBV5-1 and TRBJ2-7, with 12 bases fitting TRBD2. CDR3 size: 13 residues. V lost 3 bases and J lost 6; bases outside the gene matches: 1. Germline V gene lookup returns CDR1 SGHRS and CDR2 YFSETQ. CDR3 residues: CASSSSGGAEQYF. In DNA form, the CDR3 reads TGCGCCAGCAGCTCTAGCGGGGGGGCCGAGCAGTACTTC.

The chain has TRBV6-5 and TRBJ2-1; D perhaps matches TRBD2 (6 bases). The CDR3 consists of 11 residues. Germline loops: CDR1 MNHEY, CDR2 SVGAGI. Deletions cut 6 bases from V and 15 bases from J, with 15 bases between. The CDR3 spells CASRYREKRFF. CDR3 nucleotide sequence: TGTGCCAGCAGGTACCGGGAGAAGCGGTTCTTC.

This chain uses TRBV10-3 with TRBJ1-5, with 7 positions matching TRBD1. The length of the CDR3 is 18 residues. The V and J ends lost 3 bases and 2 bases, in that order; junction bases with no gene match: 13. Germline V lookup: CDR1 ENHRY, CDR2 SYGVKD. The CDR3 nucleotides read TGTGCCATCAGTGAACAGAGGAGGGGGCAGGGAGGCAATCAGCCCCAGCATTTT. The encoded protein is CAISEQRRGQGGNQPQHF.

This clone is a singleton in its sample. The chain links TRBV7-9 to TRBJ2-5; a weak D match, TRBD2 (5 bases). The CDR3 runs to 16 residues. Germline values: CDR1 SEHNR, CDR2 FQNEAQ (reference sequence). Trimming pared 1 base from V and 2 bases from J, leaving 14 bases between. CDR3 protein: CASSLVDKRGQETQYF. DNA of the CDR3: TGTGCCAGCAGCTTAGTCGACAAGCGAGGGCAAGAGACCCAGTACTTC.

This clone was detected once. This chain links TRBV7-9 with TRBJ2-5; 7 bases line up with TRBD2. The length of the CDR3 is 16 residues. From germline, CDR1 is SEHNR and CDR2 FQNEAQ (reference sequence). V lost 7 bases and J lost 2; bases outside the gene matches: 13. The CDR3 loop reads CASTPRGSSGQETQYF. CDR3 DNA sequence: TGTGCCAGCACCCCCCGAGGGAGTAGCGGGCAAGAGACCCAGTACTTC.

This clone qualifies as medium-sized. The chain employs TRBV7-6 and TRBJ2-7; 10 bases are a match to TRBD2. The V gene's germline CDR1 is SGHVS and CDR2 FNYEAQ. With 1 base clipped from V and 6 bases from J, the junction kept 9 bases outside the gene matches. CDR3 size: 16 residues. The CDR3 loop reads CASSLEGLAGVGEQYF. CDR3 nucleotide sequence: TGTGCCAGCAGCTTAGAGGGGCTAGCGGGAGTTGGCGAGCAGTACTTC.

V gene TRBV28 combines with J gene TRBJ1-5; D uncertain. Germline CDR1 MDHEN, CDR2 SYDVKM. The length of the CDR3 is 14 residues. Trimming took 2 bases from V and 4 from J, leaving 9 bases between them. CDR3 sequence: CASSLVTANQPQHF. In DNA, the CDR3 is TGTGCCAGCAGTTTAGTAACAGCTAATCAGCCCCAGCATTTT. The full variable domain, its missing parts supplied by reference TRBV28 and TRBJ1-5, is DVKVTQSSRYLVKRTGEKVFLECVQDMDHENMFWYRQDPGLGLRLIYFSYDVKMKEKGDIPEGYSVSREKKERFSLILESASTNQTSMYLCASSLVTANQPQHFGDGTRLSIL.

The V gene is TRBV6-4, the J gene TRBJ2-2; 8 nucleotides line up with TRBD1. The CDR3 contains 13 residues. CDR1 is MRHNA and CDR2 is SNTAGT in the germline V gene. V shed 8 bases, J shed 5 bases, and the junction held 4 bases outside the gene matches. The CDR3 region is CASRQGYTGELFF. The CDR3 DNA sequence: TGTGCCAGCCGACAGGGGTATACCGGGGAGCTGTTTTTT.

The chain carries TRBV7-9 and TRBJ1-1, with 7 bases identical to TRBD1. J was trimmed by 6 bases and V by 1 base; bases with no gene match: 5. The CDR3 runs to 14 residues. The germline CDR1 and CDR2 sequences are SEHNR and FQNEAQ (reference sequence). CDR3 amino acids: CASSLEGASAEAFF. The DNA of the CDR3 is TGTGCCAGCAGCTTAGAGGGGGCGTCTGCTGAAGCTTTCTTT.

The chain has TRBV30 and TRBJ1-2; D remains ambiguous. The V gene lost 0 bases and the J gene lost 8 bases, with 7 bases spanning the gap. The germline V gene has CDR1 GTSNPN and CDR2 SVGIG (reference sequence). CDR3 length: 11 amino acids. CDR3: CAWSVSQGYTF. As DNA, the CDR3 is TGTGCCTGGAGTGTCTCACAGGGCTACACCTTC.

The chain combines TRBV6-6 with TRBJ1-5, with 7 bases lining up with TRBD1. With 2 bases clipped from V and 3 bases from J, the junction kept 4 bases outside the gene matches. CDR3 length: 15 residues. Germline CDR1 is MNHNY and CDR2 is SVGAGI (reference sequence). The CDR3 protein is CASSYLGTANQPQHF. In DNA, the CDR3 is TGTGCCAGCAGTTACCTCGGGACAGCCAATCAGCCCCAGCATTTT.

A few counts support this clone. The rearrangement links TRBV4-3 to TRBJ1-1; D not resolved. In germline, CDR1 is LGHNA, CDR2 YSLEER. V lost 6 bases, J lost 1 base, and 18 bases lay in between. The CDR3 sequence is 16 residues long. CDR3 residues: CASRRAGYPSNTEAFF. The CDR3 coding sequence is TGCGCCAGCAGACGGGCGGGGTATCCCTCGAACACTGAAGCTTTCTTT.